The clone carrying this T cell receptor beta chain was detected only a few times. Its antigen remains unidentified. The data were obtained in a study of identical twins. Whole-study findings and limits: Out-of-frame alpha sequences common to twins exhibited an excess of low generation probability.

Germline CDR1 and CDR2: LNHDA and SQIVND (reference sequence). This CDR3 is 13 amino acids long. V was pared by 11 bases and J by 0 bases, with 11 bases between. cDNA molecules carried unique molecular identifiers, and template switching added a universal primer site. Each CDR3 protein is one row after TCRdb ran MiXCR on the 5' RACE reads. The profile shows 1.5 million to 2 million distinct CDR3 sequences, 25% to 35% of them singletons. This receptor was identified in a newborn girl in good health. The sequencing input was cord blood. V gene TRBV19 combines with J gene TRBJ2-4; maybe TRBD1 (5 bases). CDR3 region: CACVDRAKNIQYF. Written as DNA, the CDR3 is TGTGCCTGCGTAGACAGAGCCAAAAACATTCAGTACTTC.